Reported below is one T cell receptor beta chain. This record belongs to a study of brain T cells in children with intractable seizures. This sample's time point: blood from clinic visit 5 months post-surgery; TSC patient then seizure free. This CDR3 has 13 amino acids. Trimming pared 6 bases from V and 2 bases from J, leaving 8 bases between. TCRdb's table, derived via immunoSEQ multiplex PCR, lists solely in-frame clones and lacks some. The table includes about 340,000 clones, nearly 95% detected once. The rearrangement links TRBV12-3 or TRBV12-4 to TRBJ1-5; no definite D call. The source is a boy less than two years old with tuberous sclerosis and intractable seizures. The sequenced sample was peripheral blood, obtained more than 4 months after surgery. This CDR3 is CASSPDRNQPQHF. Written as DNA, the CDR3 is TGTGCCAGCAGCCCGGACCGCAATCAGCCCCAGCATTTT.